This T cell receptor beta chain stems from a study of CD8+ T cells in alopecia areata. Extracted from the samples, RNA was reverse transcribed into cDNA to serve as the sequencing template. Profiling relied on immunoSEQ multiplex PCR, and the TCRdb table lists in-frame clones only, not all of them. This sample has hundreds of thousands of clones; approximately 52% occur once, and the top ten carry 0.45%. V lost 8 bases and J 4 bases, leaving 8 bases between the germline ends. Germline-derived CDR1 and CDR2 are MNHEY and SMNVEV (reference sequence). The CDR3 contains 11 residues. The source material was CD4+ T cells sorted from blood, sampled at week 0. This receptor was taken from a human donor with alopecia areata. The chain is built from TRBV27 and TRBJ1-2; a weak D match, TRBD1 (5 bases). CDR3 sequence: CASGRVYGYTF. In DNA form, the CDR3 reads TGTGCCAGCGGCAGGGTCTATGGCTACACCTTC.